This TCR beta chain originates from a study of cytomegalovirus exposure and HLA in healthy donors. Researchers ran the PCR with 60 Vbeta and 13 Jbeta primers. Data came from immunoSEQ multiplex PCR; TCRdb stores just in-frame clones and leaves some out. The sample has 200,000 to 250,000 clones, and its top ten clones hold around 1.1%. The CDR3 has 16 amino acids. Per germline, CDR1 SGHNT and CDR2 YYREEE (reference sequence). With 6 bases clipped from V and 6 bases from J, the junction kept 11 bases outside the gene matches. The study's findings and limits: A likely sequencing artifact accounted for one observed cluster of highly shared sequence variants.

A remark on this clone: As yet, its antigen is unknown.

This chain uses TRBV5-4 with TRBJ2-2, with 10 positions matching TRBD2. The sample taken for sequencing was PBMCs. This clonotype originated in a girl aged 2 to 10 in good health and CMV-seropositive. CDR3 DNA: TGTGCCAGCACCAGGGGTGGAGCGGGAGGGCCCGGGGAGCTGTTTTTT. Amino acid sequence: CASTRGGAGGPGELFF.